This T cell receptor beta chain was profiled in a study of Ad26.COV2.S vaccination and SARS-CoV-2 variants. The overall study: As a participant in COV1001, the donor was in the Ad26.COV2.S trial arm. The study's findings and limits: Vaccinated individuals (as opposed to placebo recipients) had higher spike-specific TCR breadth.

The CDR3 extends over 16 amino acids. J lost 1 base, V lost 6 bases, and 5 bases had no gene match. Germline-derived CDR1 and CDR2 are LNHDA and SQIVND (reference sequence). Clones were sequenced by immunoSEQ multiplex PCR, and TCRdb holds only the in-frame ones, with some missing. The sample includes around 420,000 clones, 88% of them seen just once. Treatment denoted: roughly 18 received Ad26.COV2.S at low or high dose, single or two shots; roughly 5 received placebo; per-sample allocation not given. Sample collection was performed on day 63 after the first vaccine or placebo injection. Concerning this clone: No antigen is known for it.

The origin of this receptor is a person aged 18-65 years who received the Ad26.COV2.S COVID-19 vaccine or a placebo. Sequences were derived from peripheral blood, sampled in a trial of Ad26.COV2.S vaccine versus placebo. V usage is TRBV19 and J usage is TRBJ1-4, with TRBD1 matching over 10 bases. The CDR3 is CASSDWTGGTNEKLFF. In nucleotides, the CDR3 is TGTGCCAGTAGCGACTGGACAGGGGGAACTAATGAAAAACTGTTTTTT. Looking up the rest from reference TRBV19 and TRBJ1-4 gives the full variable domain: DGGITQSPKYLFRKEGQNVTLSCEQNLNHDAMYWYRQDPGQGLRLIYYSQIVNDFQKGDIAEGYSVSREKKESFPLTVTSAQKNPTAFYLCASSDWTGGTNEKLFFGSGTQLSVL.